This record looks at one T cell receptor (beta chain) sequence and its context. Measured with immunoSEQ multiplex PCR; TCRdb has only the in-frame clones, and not every one. The sample has around 2,000 clones; 60% to 75% are singletons. The sample belongs to a study of PD-1 blockade in classical Hodgkin lymphoma. Time point: newly diagnosed, previously untreated cHL patient sample. Isolated CD8+ T cells were derived from thawed PBMCs through magnetic negative selection. V was pared by 1 base and J by 4 bases, with 10 bases between. Per germline, CDR1 SEHNR and CDR2 FQNEAQ (reference sequence). This CDR3 has 14 amino acids.

The sequenced material came from CD8+ T cells from blood. This TCR derives from a human donor with classical Hodgkin lymphoma. The V gene is TRBV7-9, the J gene TRBJ1-2; D gene unclear. CDR3 coding DNA: TGTGCCAGCAGCTTAGAGAGGACGCCCTATGGCTACACCTTC. This gives the protein CASSLERTPYGYTF.